One sample yielded the 20 T cell receptor beta chains listed below, sequenced in a study of a mutant IDH1 vaccine in newly diagnosed glioma. The time point was: week 5, during vaccination. Topical imiquimod was applied with each vaccine dose, which held 300 ug of mutant IDH1 20-mer peptide. These TCRs' antigens remain unknown. The table came from immunoSEQ multiplex PCR; TCRdb's copy has only in-frame clones and leaves some out. This table has fewer than 40,000 clones, 45% to 70% appearing once. The sample here was PBMCs, taken from a glioma patient whose treatment included an IDH1 peptide vaccine. All receptors come from a woman between 18 and 30 years old with glioma.

V usage is TRBV30 and J usage is TRBJ2-3, with D perhaps TRBD2 (6 bases). V was pared by 0 bases and J by 1 base, with 8 bases between. Germline assignment: CDR1 GTSNPN and CDR2 SVGIG (reference sequence). The CDR3 spans 14 residues. CDR3 loop: CAWSVSGGTDTQYF. The CDR3 nucleotides read TGTGCCTGGAGTGTTTCGGGGGGCACAGATACGCAGTATTTT.

This clone showed up just once. The J gene is TRBJ1-1, the V gene TRBV7-2; a weak D match, TRBD1 (5 bases). CDR3 length: 14 amino acids. Germline V lookup: CDR1 SGHTA, CDR2 FQGNSA. Trimming cost V 0 bases and J 6 bases, with 11 bases left between them. The CDR3 here is CASSLAGARAEAFF. As DNA, the CDR3 is TGTGCCAGCAGCTTAGCCGGGGCTCGCGCTGAAGCTTTCTTT.

CDR3 nucleotides: TGTGCCAGCAGCGTAACTCCTTCTAGCACAGATACGCAGTATTTT. It yields the protein CASSVTPSSTDTQYF. This chain connects TRBV9 to TRBJ2-3; D uncertain. CDR1 is SGDLS and CDR2 is YYNGEE in the germline V gene. CDR3 size: 15 residues. The ends were cut back, 1 base at V and 0 bases at J, with 9 bases in the middle.

The V call is TRBV5-1, the J call TRBJ2-1; 13 bases align to TRBD2. Germline V CDR1 and CDR2: SGHRS, YFSETQ. With V trimmed by 4 bases and J by 5 bases, 3 bases remained unmatched. The CDR3 covers 15 residues. CDR3 nucleotides: TGCGCCAGCAGCCCCGGGACTAGCGGGAACAATGAGCAGTTCTTC. The encoded protein is CASSPGTSGNNEQFF.

This chain connects TRBV19 to TRBJ2-1, with TRBD2 matching over 14 bases. Unmatched junction bases numbered 9, after V lost 8 bases and J lost 3 bases. CDR1 LNHDA and CDR2 SQIVND come from the germline V gene (reference sequence). This CDR3 contains 17 residues. CDR3: CASSLGLAGAGYNEQFF. CDR3 coding DNA: TGTGCCAGTTCCCTGGGACTAGCGGGAGCGGGCTACAATGAGCAGTTCTTC. The full variable domain, in which reference TRBV19 and TRBJ2-1 provide the parts outside the CDR3, is DGGITQSPKYLFRKEGQNVTLSCEQNLNHDAMYWYRQDPGQGLRLIYYSQIVNDFQKGDIAEGYSVSREKKESFPLTVTSAQKNPTAFYLCASSLGLAGAGYNEQFFGPGTRLTVL.

This clone was seen a few times. The chain employs TRBV7-9 and TRBJ1-2; 7 nucleotides agree with TRBD1. The germline V gene has CDR1 SEHNR and CDR2 FQNEAQ (reference sequence). The CDR3 is made up of 15 amino acids. The ends lost 1 base at V and 4 bases at J; junction bases unmatched: 6. CDR3 sequence (DNA): TGTGCCAGCAGCTTAGTAGGAGGGGGCGGCTATGGCTACACCTTC. Translating it yields CASSLVGGGGYGYTF.

The chain carries TRBV4-3 and TRBJ2-5; 7 bases map to TRBD2. The CDR3 runs 16 residues. The trim removed 0 bases at V and 5 bases at J, leaving 9 bases unmatched. Germline V gene data show CDR1 as LGHNA and CDR2 as YSLEER. Written as DNA, the CDR3 is TGCGCCAGCAGCCAAGAGGGTACGGGGAGGGGCGAGACCCAGTACTTC. This sequence encodes CASSQEGTGRGETQYF.

V usage is TRBV27 and J usage is TRBJ1-4, with TRBD1 as a possible D gene (5 bases). The CDR3 extends over 15 amino acids. Germline CDR1 and CDR2: MNHEY and SMNVEV (reference sequence). Trimming shortened V by 4 bases and J by 7 bases, and 16 bases separated the two germline ends. The chain's CDR3 is CASSSMSRVGEKLFF. In DNA, the CDR3 is TGTGCCAGCAGTTCAATGTCCAGGGTTGGTGAAAAACTGTTTTTT.

The chain has TRBV29-1 and TRBJ2-1, with no clear D. Germline-derived CDR1 and CDR2 are SQVTM and ANQGSEA. This CDR3 has 12 amino acids. V lost 4 bases to trimming and J lost 4 bases, with 8 bases between them. CDR3 nucleotides: TGCAGCGTTGCGTCCGGATACAATGAGCAGTTCTTC. Protein product: CSVASGYNEQFF.

The chain employs TRBV4-2 and TRBJ2-3; D is possibly TRBD2 (5 bases). The CDR3 contains 16 residues. Per germline, CDR1 LGHNA and CDR2 YNFKEQ. With 1 base removed from V and 0 bases from J, the gap between germline ends came to 11 bases. The CDR3 sequence: CASSQGHGESTDTQYF. For the CDR3, the DNA is TGTGCCAGCAGCCAAGGCCACGGGGAGAGCACAGATACGCAGTATTTT.

This chain uses TRBV6-1 with TRBJ2-1, with D perhaps matching TRBD1 (5 bases). CDR3 size: 15 residues. Germline V gene sequence: CDR1 MNHNS, CDR2 SASEGT. The V gene lost 7 bases and the J gene lost 6 bases, with 19 bases spanning the gap. In DNA form, the CDR3 reads TGTGCCAGCACCGAAGGGGATTTCGCGTTCAATGAGCAGTTCTTC. This gives the protein CASTEGDFAFNEQFF.

The rearrangement uses TRBV5-6 and TRBJ2-1; D unresolved. V was pared by 0 bases and J by 4 bases, with 8 bases between. Germline CDR1 and CDR2: SGHDT and YYEEEE. This CDR3 has 14 amino acids. CDR3 DNA: TGTGCCAGCAGCTTGGGGTACAGTTACAATGAGCAGTTCTTC. Its protein is CASSLGYSYNEQFF.

The sample holds one count of this clone. The J gene is TRBJ2-7, the V gene TRBV7-9, with a weak D call TRBD1 (6 bases). The V end lost 0 bases, the J end lost 3 bases, and 18 bases lay between the germline ends. The germline CDR1 and CDR2 sequences are SEHNR and FQNEAQ (reference sequence). The CDR3 totals 17 residues. CDR3 DNA: TGTGCCAGCAGCTTAGCGGGGCGAGGGGGTGGGTTCTACGAGCAGTACTTC. It specifies CASSLAGRGGGFYEQYF.

The chain links TRBV19 to TRBJ1-5; 9 nucleotides align to TRBD1. The trim removed 4 bases at V and 4 bases at J, leaving 5 bases unmatched. Germline V lookup: CDR1 LNHDA, CDR2 SQIVND (reference sequence). The CDR3 consists of 15 residues. CDR3 region: CASSNGGTGNQPQHF. CDR3 nucleotides: TGTGCCAGTAGTAATGGAGGGACAGGGAATCAGCCCCAGCATTTT.

The V call is TRBV5-1, the J call TRBJ2-2; TRBD1 aligns across 7 bases. J was trimmed by 5 bases and V by 4 bases; bases with no gene match: 8. Germline V gives CDR1 SGHRS, CDR2 YFSETQ. This CDR3 spans 15 amino acids. The CDR3 loop is CASSVPGQYTGELFF. CDR3 DNA sequence: TGCGCCAGCAGCGTCCCGGGACAGTATACCGGGGAGCTGTTTTTT.

The V and J genes are TRBV6-5 and TRBJ1-6; tentatively, D is TRBD1 (6 bases). The length of the CDR3 is 16 residues. Germline values: CDR1 MNHEY, CDR2 SVGAGI. V lost 0 bases and J 5 bases, leaving 11 bases between the germline ends. The CDR3 is CASSYSRGANNSPLHF. As DNA, the CDR3 is TGTGCCAGCAGTTACTCGCGGGGGGCAAATAATTCACCCCTCCACTTT.

The chain links TRBV6-1 to TRBJ2-1; 12 positions match TRBD2. The germline V gene has CDR1 MNHNS and CDR2 SASEGT. V lost 1 base and J lost 8; bases outside the gene matches: 3. There are 15 residues in the CDR3. The CDR3 loop reads CASSEGTSGTYEQFF. DNA for the CDR3: TGTGCCAGCAGTGAAGGGACTAGCGGGACTTATGAGCAGTTCTTC.

In regard to this clone: A read error may produce the germline difference seen at one junction end. This chain uses TRBV27 with TRBJ1-5; 8 bases line up with TRBD1. The CDR3 runs 15 residues. Germline lookup yields CDR1 MNHEY and CDR2 SMNVEV (reference sequence). This CDR3 is CASSISGGVRQPQHF. Here the CDR3 DNA reads TGTGCCAGCAGTATATCAGGGGGCGTTAGACAGCCCCAGCATTTT.

This clone was observed a handful of times. The V call is TRBV6-5, the J call TRBJ2-7; D is perhaps TRBD1 (6 bases). Per the germline V gene, CDR1 is MNHEY and CDR2 is SVGAGI. Trimming removed 6 bases from V and 4 bases from J, with 13 bases in between. This CDR3 has 13 amino acids. The CDR3 is CASRLDREYEQYF. The CDR3 DNA sequence: TGTGCCAGCAGACTGGACAGAGAGTACGAGCAGTACTTC.

The chain recombines TRBV6-4 with TRBJ2-3; D remains ambiguous. Germline loops: CDR1 MRHNA, CDR2 SNTAGT. Deletions cut 5 bases from V and 3 bases from J, with 21 bases between. CDR3 length: 17 amino acids. The CDR3 reads CASSQRPNPTTTDTQYF. The CDR3, as DNA: TGTGCCAGCAGTCAACGACCCAACCCGACCACGACAGATACGCAGTATTTT.